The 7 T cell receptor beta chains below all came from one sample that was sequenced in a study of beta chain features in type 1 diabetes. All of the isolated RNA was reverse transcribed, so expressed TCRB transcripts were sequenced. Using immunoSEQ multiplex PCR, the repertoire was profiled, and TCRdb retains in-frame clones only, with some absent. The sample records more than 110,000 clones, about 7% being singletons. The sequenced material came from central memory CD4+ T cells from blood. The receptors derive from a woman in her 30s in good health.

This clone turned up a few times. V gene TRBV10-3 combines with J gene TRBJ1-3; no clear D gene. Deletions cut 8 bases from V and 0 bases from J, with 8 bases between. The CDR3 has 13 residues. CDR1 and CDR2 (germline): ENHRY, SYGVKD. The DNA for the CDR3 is TGTGCCATCTGGGCAGGCTCTGGAAACACCATATATTTT. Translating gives CAIWAGSGNTIYF.

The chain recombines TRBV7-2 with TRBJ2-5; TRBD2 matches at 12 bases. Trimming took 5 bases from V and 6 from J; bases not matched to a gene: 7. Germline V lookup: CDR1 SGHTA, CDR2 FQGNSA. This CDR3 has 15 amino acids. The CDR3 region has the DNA TGTGCCAGCAGCCGACTAGCGGGAGTTGTAAAGACCCAGTACTTC. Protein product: CASSRLAGVVKTQYF.

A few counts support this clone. The CDR3 here is CSVGLAGVRETQYF. The CDR3 region has the DNA TGCAGCGTCGGACTAGCGGGAGTCCGAGAGACCCAGTACTTC. The rearrangement joins TRBV29-1 to TRBJ2-5; 13 positions agree with TRBD2. The germline CDR1 and CDR2 sequences are SQVTM and ANQGSEA. The V segment lost 6 bases and the J segment 4 bases; nucleotides outside the gene matches: 5. This CDR3 region has 14 residues.

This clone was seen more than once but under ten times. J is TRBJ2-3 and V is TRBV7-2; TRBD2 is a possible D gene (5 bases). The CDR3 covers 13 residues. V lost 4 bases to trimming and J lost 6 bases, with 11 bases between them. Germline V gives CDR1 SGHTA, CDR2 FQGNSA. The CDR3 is CASSYWRTDTQYF. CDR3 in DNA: TGTGCCAGCAGCTACTGGAGGACCGATACGCAGTATTTT.

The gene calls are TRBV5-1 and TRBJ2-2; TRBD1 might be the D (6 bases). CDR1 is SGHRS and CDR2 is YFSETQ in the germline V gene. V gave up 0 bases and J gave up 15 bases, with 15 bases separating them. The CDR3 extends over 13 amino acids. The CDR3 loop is CASSLDATGWLFF. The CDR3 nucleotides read TGCGCCAGCAGCTTGGACGCAACAGGGTGGTTGTTTTTT.

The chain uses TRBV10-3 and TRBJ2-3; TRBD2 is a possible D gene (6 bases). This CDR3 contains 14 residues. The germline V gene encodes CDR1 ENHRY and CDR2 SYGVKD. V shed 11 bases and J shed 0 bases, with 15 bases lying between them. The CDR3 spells CAVGDSPSTDTQYF. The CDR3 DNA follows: TGTGCCGTCGGGGACTCACCTAGCACAGATACGCAGTATTTT.

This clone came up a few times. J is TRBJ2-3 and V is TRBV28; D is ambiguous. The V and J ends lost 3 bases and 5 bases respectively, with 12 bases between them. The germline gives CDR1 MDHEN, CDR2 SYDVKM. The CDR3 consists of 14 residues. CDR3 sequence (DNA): TGTGCCAGCAGTTTGGATGCGGAGATAGATACGCAGTATTTT. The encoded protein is CASSLDAEIDTQYF.